This T cell receptor (beta chain) comes out of a study of CD8 T cells in Susac syndrome. The study used treatment-naive patients who had stable or active relapsing-remitting disease as multiple sclerosis controls. Reverse transcription of about 0.45 to 1 ug RNA was carried out with random hexamers. TCRdb reprocessed the immunoSEQ multiplex PCR reads via MiXCR and lists one record per CDR3 protein. The repertoire consists of 250,000 to 300,000 distinct CDR3 sequences, with 80% to 90% occurring once and the leading ten covering 0.11%. Germline loops: CDR1 LNHDA, CDR2 SQIVND (reference sequence). The CDR3 is 15 amino acids. The ends lost 0 bases at V and 5 bases at J; junction bases unmatched: 6.

This sequence originates from a human donor with multiple sclerosis. The chain couples TRBV19 to TRBJ1-2; 7 bases are shared with TRBD1. The sample taken for sequencing was CD8+ T cells from PBMCs. CDR3 DNA sequence: TGTGCCAGTAGTATAGATGAGGGGGCATCGTATGGCTACACCTTC. Translated, it gives CASSIDEGASYGYTF.